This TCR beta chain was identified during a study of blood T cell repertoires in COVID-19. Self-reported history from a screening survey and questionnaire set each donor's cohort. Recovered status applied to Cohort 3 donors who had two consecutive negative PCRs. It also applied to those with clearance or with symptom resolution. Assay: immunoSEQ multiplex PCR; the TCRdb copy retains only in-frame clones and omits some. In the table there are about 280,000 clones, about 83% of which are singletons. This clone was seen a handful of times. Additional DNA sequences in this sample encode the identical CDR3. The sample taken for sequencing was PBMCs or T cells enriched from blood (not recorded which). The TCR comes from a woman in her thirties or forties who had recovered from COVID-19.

The DNA for the CDR3 is TGTGCCAGCAGCGTCGGGGGAACTGGAAACACCATATATTTT. Its translation: CASSVGGTGNTIYF. The gene calls are TRBV9 and TRBJ1-3, with a weak D call TRBD1 (5 bases). V lost 2 bases and J lost 2, with 8 bases in between. Germline V lookup: CDR1 SGDLS, CDR2 YYNGEE. CDR3 length equals 14 residues.